This T cell receptor beta chain was identified in a study of cytomegalovirus exposure and HLA in healthy donors. Regarding the study as a whole: Among immune exposure information, only CMV serostatus was available.

On this clone itself: Its cognate antigen is unknown.

Amplification used 60 Vbeta primers and 13 Jbeta primers. Sequencing was performed with immunoSEQ multiplex PCR; in TCRdb, only in-frame clones are kept and a portion is missing. This table has tens of thousands of clones, around 82% appearing once. CDR3 length: 15 amino acids. J was trimmed by 5 bases and V by 0 bases; bases with no gene match: 1. CDR1 is LGHNA and CDR2 is YSLEER in the germline V gene. The chain uses TRBV4-3 and TRBJ2-1; TRBD1 aligns across 10 bases. The clonotype originates from a female donor in good health and CMV-seronegative. The sequenced material came from PBMCs. This CDR3 is CASSQDGTGDNEQFF. The CDR3 DNA reads as TGCGCCAGCAGCCAAGATGGGACAGGGGACAATGAGCAGTTCTTC.